The 10 T cell receptor beta chains below come from one sample, sequenced in a study of CD8 T cells in ankylosing spondylitis. Each CDR3 protein gets one entry after TCRdb re-called the 5' RACE reads with MiXCR. In the table there are some 220,000 distinct CDR3 sequences, approximately 10% of which are singletons. The specimen sequenced was blood, either unsorted or a sorted T cell fraction (not recorded which). All receptors derive from a male donor with ankylosing spondylitis or in good health (not recorded which).

Only a few counts were recorded for this clonotype. This chain connects TRBV12-3 or TRBV12-4 to TRBJ1-4; 9 bases are shared with TRBD1. V lost 5 bases to trimming and J lost 4 bases; unmatched junction nucleotides: 2. CDR3 length equals 14 residues. CDR3 amino acids: CASSEGQGNEKLFF. DNA for the CDR3: TGTGCCAGCAGTGAGGGACAGGGTAATGAAAAACTGTTTTTT.

For this clonotype: A much larger clone differs from this one at a single base, so this may be a read error. The chain joins TRBV4-2 to TRBJ2-2; D is perhaps TRBD1 (6 bases). Germline assignment: CDR1 LGHNA and CDR2 YNFKEQ. This CDR3 region has 17 residues. The CDR3 region has the DNA TGTGCCAGCAGCCGACAAACCCAGGGGAGCGGAACCGAGGAGCTGTTTTTT. This gives the protein CASSRQTQGSGTEELFF.

This clonotype was found many times. In nucleotides, the CDR3 is TGTGCCAGCAGCCCCCTCTCCGGGACTAGCGGCCGCACAGATACGCAGTATTTT. It encodes CASSPLSGTSGRTDTQYF. The rearrangement uses TRBV3-1 and TRBJ2-3; 11 bases are shared with TRBD2. Looked up from germline, CDR1 is LGHDT and CDR2 is YNNKEL (reference sequence). This CDR3 comprises 18 residues. With V trimmed by 4 bases and J by 1 base, 10 bases remained unmatched.

As concerns this clonotype: Sequence at one end of the junction differs from germline and may be a read error. This chain uses TRBV25-1 with TRBJ1-4, with D tentatively TRBD1 (5 bases). From germline, CDR1 is MGHDK and CDR2 SYGVNS. The CDR3 runs 14 residues. The DNA for the CDR3 is TGTGCCGGCAGTGAATCGTGGGACGATGAAAAACTGTTTTTT. Protein: CAGSESWDDEKLFF.

This clonotype was found many times. This chain links TRBV10-3 with TRBJ2-7, with D perhaps matching TRBD1 (7 bases). In germline, CDR1 is ENHRY, CDR2 SYGVKD. The CDR3 is made up of 15 amino acids. V lost 6 bases, J lost 1 base, and 16 bases lay in between. In nucleotides, the CDR3 is TGTGCCATCAGGAATCAGGGGGGAAATTCCTACGAGCAGTACTTC. It codes for CAIRNQGGNSYEQYF.

Many counts were recorded for this clonotype. This chain joins TRBV27 and TRBJ1-2, with 7 positions matching TRBD1. CDR3 length: 14 amino acids. With 5 bases clipped from V and 3 bases from J, the junction kept 6 bases outside the gene matches. Per the germline V gene, CDR1 is MNHEY and CDR2 is SMNVEV (reference sequence). Here the CDR3 reads CASSRRTGDYGYTF. For the CDR3, the DNA is TGTGCCAGCAGTCGCCGGACAGGAGACTATGGCTACACCTTC.

A few counts support this clonotype. The chain uses TRBV7-2 and TRBJ2-5; no firm D call. The CDR3 length is 14 residues. Trimming cost V 6 bases and J 5 bases, with 16 bases left between them. Per the germline V gene, CDR1 is SGHTA and CDR2 is FQGNSA. DNA for the CDR3: TGTGCCAGCAGACCGCCAGCCGAGGAGGAGACCCAGTACTTC. Protein: CASRPPAEEETQYF. Based on the CDR3 plus reference TRBV7-2 and TRBJ2-5, the full variable domain is GAGVSQSPSNKVTEKGKDVELRCDPISGHTALYWYRQSLGQGLEFLIYFQGNSAPDKSGLPSDRFSAERTGGSVSTLTIQRTQQEDSAVYLCASRPPAEEETQYFGPGTRLLVL.

In this sample, this clonotype turned up many times. The chain combines TRBV6-5 with TRBJ2-7; 7 nucleotides agree with TRBD1. Germline V gene lookup returns CDR1 MNHEY and CDR2 SVGAGI. This CDR3 region has 14 residues. V was pared by 0 bases and J by 1 base, with 0 bases of the junction left unmatched. CDR3 bases: TGTGCCAGCAGTTACTCGGACAGGTCCTACGAGCAGTACTTC. Protein product: CASSYSDRSYEQYF.

This clonotype has ten or more counts. V and J are TRBV6-2 or TRBV6-3 and TRBJ1-1; possible D gene TRBD1, 5 bases. CDR1 is MNHEY, CDR2 SVGEGT, per germline. V was cut by 2 bases and J by 7 bases, with 11 bases left in between. The CDR3 extends over 13 amino acids. CDR3: CASSYIGQGEAFF. CDR3 bases: TGTGCCAGCAGTTACATCGGCCAGGGTGAAGCTTTCTTT.

V usage is TRBV7-9 and J usage is TRBJ2-5, with 8 bases matching TRBD2. V lost 5 bases to trimming and J lost 6 bases; unmatched junction nucleotides: 11. Germline values: CDR1 SEHNR, CDR2 FQNEAQ (reference sequence). The CDR3 runs 15 residues. This CDR3 is CASSPPGGAGKTQYF. In DNA, the CDR3 is TGTGCCAGCAGCCCCCCGGGGGGGGCGGGCAAGACCCAGTACTTC.